This is a list of T cell receptor beta chains from one sample in a study of blood T cell repertoires in COVID-19. Clones were sequenced by immunoSEQ multiplex PCR, and TCRdb holds only the in-frame ones, with some missing. The sample carries more than 250,000 clones, roughly 89% recorded once. Material: PBMCs or T cells enriched from blood (not recorded which). Every receptor here comes from a woman in her thirties or forties who had recovered from COVID-19. Each CDR3 is given with its conserved first and last residue. The D gene is left open where the match is weak. A row's size may be missing; if present it is once, few, many or a size class.

TRBJ2-7 | NA | NA | TRBV2 | CASSEEEKQYF | TGTGCCAGCAGTGAAGAGGAGAAGCAGTACTTC
TRBJ2-5 | NA | TRBD2 | TRBV7-2 | CASSPETPGLAGPQETQYF | TGTGCCAGCAGCCCAGAAACTCCGGGACTAGCGGGACCACAAGAGACCCAGTACTTC
TRBJ2-1 | NA | TRBD2 | TRBV30 | CAWTELAGVGYSYNEQFF | TGTGCCTGGACCGAACTAGCGGGAGTGGGGTATTCCTACAATGAGCAGTTCTTC
TRBJ1-3 | NA | NA | TRBV14 | CASSQGRNTIYF | TGTGCCAGCAGCCAAGGTAGAAACACCATATATTTT
TRBJ2-7 | NA | NA | TRBV7-9 | CASSAKTHSYEQYF | TGTGCCAGCAGCGCCAAGACTCACTCCTACGAGCAGTACTTC
TRBJ2-1 | NA | TRBD2 | TRBV6-2/TRBV6-3 | CASSTASGRLGEQFF | TGTGCCAGCAGCACGGCTAGCGGGAGGTTGGGGGAGCAGTTCTTC
TRBJ2-5 | once | NA | TRBV5-4 | CASSLESGEETQYF | TGTGCCAGCAGCTTGGAGTCGGGAGAAGAGACCCAGTACTTC
TRBJ1-5 | NA | TRBD1 | TRBV4-3 | CASSQSWTGRQPQHF | TGCGCCAGCAGCCAAAGTTGGACAGGGCGTCAGCCCCAGCATTTT
TRBJ2-7 | NA | NA | TRBV27 | CASSDRAGLAYEQYF | TGTGCCAGCAGTGACAGAGCGGGTTTGGCCTACGAGCAGTACTTC
TRBJ2-7 | few | TRBD1 | TRBV7-6 | CASSLGGTVYYEQYF | TGTGCCAGCAGCTTAGGGGGGACAGTCTACTACGAGCAGTACTTC
TRBJ1-5 | NA | TRBD1 | TRBV27 | CASSLVGDSFRQPQHF | TGTGCCAGCAGCTTGGTCGGGGACAGCTTTCGGCAGCCCCAGCATTTT
TRBJ2-1 | once | TRBD2 | TRBV7-2 | CASSLNLASGRARHNEQFF | TGTGCCAGCAGCTTAAACTTAGCTAGCGGGAGGGCCCGTCACAATGAGCAGTTCTTC
TRBJ2-3 | NA | TRBD2 | TRBV7-8 | CASSLPKLAVGTDTQYF | TGTGCCAGCAGCCTCCCAAAACTAGCGGTCGGCACAGATACGCAGTATTTT
TRBJ2-7 | NA | NA | TRBV6-5 | CASSPGTWEQYF | TGTGCCAGCAGCCCCGGGACATGGGAGCAGTACTTC
TRBJ2-1 | NA | TRBD2 | TRBV6-2/TRBV6-3 | CASSYASFLAGGVHEQFF | TGTGCCAGCAGTTACGCGTCTTTCCTAGCGGGAGGTGTCCATGAGCAGTTCTTC
TRBJ1-2 | NA | NA | TRBV28 | CASRTSINYGYTF | TGTGCCAGCCGGACTTCTATTAACTATGGCTACACCTTC
TRBJ2-1 | few | TRBD2 | TRBV9 | CASGLREAYNEQFF | TGTGCCAGCGGTTTGCGGGAGGCCTACAATGAGCAGTTCTTC
TRBJ1-6 | many | TRBD1 | TRBV5-1 | CASSVTGDNSPLHF | TGCGCCAGCAGCGTCACAGGGGATAATTCACCCCTCCACTTT
TRBJ2-7 | NA | NA | TRBV3-1/TRBV3-2 | CASSQATGTAYEQYF | TGTGCCAGCAGCCAAGCTACAGGGACCGCCTACGAGCAGTACTTC
TRBJ1-4 | NA | NA | TRBV6-5 | CASRTGDRDLFF | TGTGCCAGCCGAACGGGGGACCGTGACCTGTTTTTT
TRBJ2-3 | NA | TRBD2 | TRBV19 | CASSSLAGGRPDTQYF | TGTGCCAGTAGTTCCCTAGCGGGAGGAAGGCCAGATACGCAGTATTTT
TRBJ1-2 | NA | NA | TRBV28 | CASSLALGVYTF | TGTGCCAGCAGTCTGGCCCTCGGGGTCTACACCTTC
TRBJ1-5 | once | NA | TRBV28 | CASRRSLGNQPQHF | TGTGCCAGCAGACGGTCGTTGGGCAATCAGCCCCAGCATTTT
TRBJ1-1 | NA | NA | TRBV28 | CASSFRGEGAFF | TGTGCCAGCAGTTTTCGGGGTGAGGGAGCTTTCTTT
TRBJ2-2 | NA | NA | TRBV21-1 | CASSKEGVGQTNTGELFF | TGTGCCAGCAGCAAAGAGGGGGTAGGGCAGACGAACACCGGGGAGCTGTTTTTT
TRBJ2-5 | NA | TRBD2 | TRBV18 | CASSPRAGVETQYF | TGTGCCAGCTCACCAAGAGCGGGAGTCGAGACCCAGTACTTC
TRBJ2-2 | once | NA | TRBV27 | CASSLRFTGELFF | TGTGCCAGCAGTTTGAGATTCACCGGGGAGCTGTTTTTT
TRBJ1-5 | NA | NA | TRBV19 | CASSITRSNQPQHF | TGTGCCAGTAGTATTACCAGAAGCAATCAGCCCCAGCATTTT
TRBJ2-1 | few | NA | TRBV7-9 | CASSSQGRSDEQFF | TGTGCCAGCAGCTCACAGGGTCGCTCCGATGAGCAGTTCTTC
TRBJ1-6 | NA | NA | TRBV11-3 | CASSQGYNSPLHF | TGTGCCAGCAGCCAGGGGTATAATTCACCCCTCCACTTT
TRBJ1-2 | NA | NA | TRBV4-2 | CASSPGSGANYGYTF | TGTGCCAGCAGCCCCGGCTCCGGGGCTAACTATGGCTACACCTTC
TRBJ2-4 | once | TRBD1 | TRBV13 | CASSPRTGGRSGRNIQYF | TGTGCCAGCAGCCCCAGGACAGGGGGCAGATCTGGAAGAAACATTCAGTACTTC
TRBJ2-1 | NA | TRBD2 | TRBV28 | CASSSRDPQTSGSLNEQFF | TGTGCCAGCAGTTCCCGGGACCCTCAGACTAGCGGGAGTCTTAATGAGCAGTTCTTC
TRBJ2-1 | NA | TRBD1 | TRBV24-1 | CATSDLRTGDGNEQFF | TGTGCCACCAGTGATCTCAGGACAGGGGATGGCAATGAGCAGTTCTTC
TRBJ2-5 | NA | NA | TRBV27 | CASSKGRETQYF | TGTGCCAGCAGTAAGGGGCGAGAGACCCAGTACTTC
TRBJ1-2 | NA | NA | TRBV12-3/TRBV12-4 | CASRPDSAYGYTF | TGTGCCAGCAGACCCGACAGTGCCTATGGCTACACCTTC
TRBJ2-7 | NA | TRBD2 | TRBV27 | CASSSAGELYEQYF | TGTGCCAGCAGTTCAGCGGGAGAACTCTACGAGCAGTACTTC
TRBJ2-1 | NA | TRBD2 | TRBV15 | CATSKRDYYDEQFF | TGTGCCACCAGCAAAAGGGACTATTACGATGAGCAGTTCTTC
TRBJ2-7 | NA | NA | TRBV11-2 | CASSSDYGVAYEQYF | TGTGCCAGCAGTTCAGACTACGGGGTGGCCTACGAGCAGTACTTC
TRBJ2-2 | NA | TRBD2 | TRBV5-8 | CASSLAASGDNTGELFF | TGTGCCAGCAGCCTGGCAGCTAGCGGGGATAACACCGGGGAGCTGTTTTTT
TRBJ2-1 | NA | NA | TRBV20-1 | CSASPSAGHYNEQFF | TGCAGTGCTAGTCCTAGCGCAGGACATTACAATGAGCAGTTCTTC
TRBJ1-6 | once | NA | TRBV7-8 | CASSLSRDSPLHF | TGTGCCAGCAGCTTATCCAGGGATTCACCCCTCCACTTT
TRBJ2-3 | NA | TRBD2 | TRBV9 | CASSVGLAGRSTDTQYF | TGTGCCAGCAGCGTAGGACTAGCGGGAAGGAGCACAGATACGCAGTATTTT
TRBJ2-3 | NA | TRBD2 | TRBV3-1/TRBV3-2 | CASSQVAGRTDTQYF | TGTGCCAGCAGCCAAGTAGCGGGGCGCACAGATACGCAGTATTTT
TRBJ2-2 | NA | NA | TRBV5-4 | CASSLPGKVSTGELFF | TGTGCCAGCAGCCTGCCAGGCAAAGTGTCCACCGGGGAGCTGTTTTTT
TRBJ1-2 | NA | NA | TRBV27 | CASSRQAKQRSNYGYTF | TGTGCCAGCAGTCGACAAGCCAAACAAAGATCTAACTATGGCTACACCTTC
TRBJ1-5 | NA | TRBD1 | TRBV28 | CASSLYRGTGNQPQHF | TGTGCCAGCAGTTTATACAGGGGAACGGGCAATCAGCCCCAGCATTTT
TRBJ2-2 | NA | NA | TRBV7-2 | CASSLRTAEELFF | TGTGCCAGCAGCTTAAGGACAGCTGAGGAGCTGTTTTTT
TRBJ1-1 | NA | NA | TRBV21-1 | CASTQGPEAFF | TGTGCCAGCACCCAGGGCCCTGAAGCTTTCTTT
TRBJ1-1 | NA | NA | TRBV29-1 | CSGGHGNTEAFF | TGCAGCGGGGGACATGGGAACACTGAAGCTTTCTTT
TRBJ2-7 | NA | NA | TRBV28 | CASRSPQAASLYEQYF | TGTGCCAGCAGGTCGCCCCAGGCAGCTAGCCTCTACGAGCAGTACTTC
TRBJ2-2 | NA | NA | TRBV4-3 | CASSQDLANPGELFF | TGCGCCAGCAGCCAAGATCTAGCGAACCCCGGGGAGCTGTTTTTT